Listed here are 10 T cell receptor beta chains from one sample, sequenced in a study of T cells after somatic rescue of genetic block. TCRdb's table, derived via immunoSEQ multiplex PCR, lists solely in-frame clones and lacks some. Of roughly 92,000 clones listed, 85% to 90% are singletons. The sample taken for sequencing was peripheral blood mononuclear cells (PBMCs). The receptors shown here come from a woman between 18 and 29 years old.

Many counts were recorded for this clone. Distinct nucleotide sequences in the sample also encode this CDR3. The chain joins TRBV2 to TRBJ1-5; D gene unclear. The CDR3 contains 12 residues. Germline V lookup: CDR1 SNHLY, CDR2 FYNNEI. Trimming took 8 bases from V and 6 from J, leaving 11 bases between them. This chain's CDR3 is CASSRVTQPQHF. In DNA form, the CDR3 reads TGTGCCAGCTCTAGGGTCACTCAGCCCCAGCATTTT.

The DNA of the CDR3 is TGTGCCAGCGGAGAGACCCAGTACTTC. The encoded protein is CASGETQYF. The V call is TRBV9, the J call TRBJ2-5; D not certain. The V and J ends lost 7 bases and 4 bases respectively, with 2 bases between them. Germline CDR1 is SGDLS and CDR2 is YYNGEE. The CDR3 is 9 amino acids.

J is TRBJ1-2 and V is TRBV4-1; the match to TRBD1 covers 8 bases. Germline CDR1 reads MGHRA; CDR2 reads YSYEKL. There are 15 residues in the CDR3. Unmatched junction bases numbered 9, after V lost 2 bases and J lost 7 bases. For the CDR3, the DNA is TGCGCCAGCAGCCAAAGACAGGGGAGAATGGGTGGCTACACCTTC. It yields the protein CASSQRQGRMGGYTF.

The rearrangement joins TRBV19 to TRBJ1-1; D uncertain. Looked up from germline, CDR1 is LNHDA and CDR2 is SQIVND (reference sequence). CDR3 size: 14 residues. V lost 3 bases, J lost 6 bases, and 14 bases lay in between. CDR3 in amino acids: CASSIGVERAEAFF. CDR3 DNA sequence: TGTGCCAGTAGTATTGGGGTGGAGCGCGCTGAAGCTTTCTTT. The variable domain in full, with the rest retrieved from reference TRBV19 and TRBJ1-1, is DGGITQSPKYLFRKEGQNVTLSCEQNLNHDAMYWYRQDPGQGLRLIYYSQIVNDFQKGDIAEGYSVSREKKESFPLTVTSAQKNPTAFYLCASSIGVERAEAFFGQGTRLTVV.

The chain couples TRBV9 to TRBJ2-3; 10 nucleotides align to TRBD2. V was clipped by 4 bases and J by 2 bases; unmatched bases: 4. The CDR3 has 15 residues. The germline V gene has CDR1 SGDLS and CDR2 YYNGEE. This CDR3 reads CASSRLAGFTDTQYF. As DNA, the CDR3 is TGTGCCAGCAGCCGACTAGCGGGTTTCACAGATACGCAGTATTTT.

CDR3 region: CASSYRAGNTIYF. The CDR3 nucleotides are TGTGCCAGCAGTTATAGGGCGGGAAACACCATATATTTT. The chain carries TRBV6-5 and TRBJ1-3; D is uncertain. The CDR3 consists of 13 residues. The V end lost 3 bases, the J end lost 4 bases, and 7 bases lay between the germline ends. CDR1 and CDR2 (germline): MNHEY, SVGAGI.

This chain connects TRBV7-2 to TRBJ1-2; no reliable D call. The CDR3 contains 15 residues. Per the germline V gene, CDR1 is SGHTA and CDR2 is FQGNSA. With 4 bases removed from V and 6 bases from J, the gap between germline ends came to 18 bases. As DNA, the CDR3 is TGTGCCAGCAGCTCAGCTACATCGCCCCCCCATGGCTACACCTTC. Its translation is CASSSATSPPHGYTF.

The rearrangement links TRBV30 to TRBJ1-1, with 8 bases that match TRBD1. This CDR3 contains 18 residues. CDR1 is GTSNPN, CDR2 SVGIG, per germline (reference sequence). The junction had 16 bases not matched to a gene; V was cut back by 0 bases and J by 4 bases. DNA of the CDR3: TGTGCCTGGAGTGTGGGGAGACAGGGGATGCTCGAACCCACTGAAGCTTTCTTT. It yields the protein CAWSVGRQGMLEPTEAFF. Based on the CDR3 plus reference TRBV30 and TRBJ1-1, the full variable domain is SQTIHQWPATLVQPVGSPLSLECTVEGTSNPNLYWYRQAAGRGLQLLFYSVGIGQISSEVPQNLSASRPQDRQFILSSKKLLLSDSGFYLCAWSVGRQGMLEPTEAFFGQGTRLTVV.

The chain has TRBV5-4 and TRBJ2-1, with 14 positions matching TRBD2. V lost 5 bases, J lost 1 base, and 8 bases stayed unmatched. Germline V gene sequence: CDR1 SGHNT, CDR2 YYREEE (reference sequence). The CDR3 sequence is 18 residues long. The CDR3 spells CASSPGLAGARSYNEQFF. DNA for the CDR3: TGTGCCAGCAGTCCGGGACTAGCGGGAGCAAGATCCTACAATGAGCAGTTCTTC.

The V call is TRBV5-4, the J call TRBJ2-3; TRBD1 aligns across 8 bases. V was pared by 5 bases and J by 2 bases, with 7 bases of the junction left unmatched. The CDR3 covers 15 residues. Germline loops: CDR1 SGHNT, CDR2 YYREEE (reference sequence). In DNA, the CDR3 is TGTGCCAGCAGGGACAGGGATGTCTTCACAGATACGCAGTATTTT. Amino acid sequence: CASRDRDVFTDTQYF.